These 21 T cell receptor beta chains share one sample of origin, sequenced in a study of T cell repertoires in cytomegalovirus infection. TCRdb ran MiXCR on the reads and lists one entry per CDR3 protein. This table holds about 740,000 distinct CDR3 sequences, roughly 30% found once. Antigen specificity for these receptors is unknown. The source material was cultured PBMCs, sampled from culture after CMV antigen stimulation. The receptor set was obtained from a human donor in good health (CMV status not recorded). Some clones in this sample may be carry-over from other donors' samples.

This clonotype was seen a few times. The V and J genes are TRBV6-5 and TRBJ1-2; perhaps TRBD1 as D (5 bases). Trimming removed 2 bases from V and 4 bases from J, with 17 bases in between. This CDR3 has 16 residues. CDR1 is MNHEY and CDR2 is SVGAGI in the germline V gene. In nucleotides, the CDR3 is TGTGCCAGCAGTTACGGTTCGGGGGGTGGCGGCTATGGCTACACCTTC. The encoded protein is CASSYGSGGGGYGYTF.

The DNA of the CDR3 is TGTGCCAGCAGCTTGGCCGCGACTAGCCCGCATACGCAGTATTTT. Its protein product is CASSLAATSPHTQYF. This chain joins TRBV5-8 and TRBJ2-3; 7 bases line up with TRBD2. V was pared by 0 bases and J by 7 bases, with 8 bases of the junction left unmatched. The CDR3 has 15 residues. CDR1 is SGHTS and CDR2 is YDEGEE in the germline V gene.

This clonotype has only a few counts. CDR3 amino acids: CASSPIGLAGDNEQFF. The CDR3 DNA is TGTGCCAGCAGCCCGATAGGACTAGCGGGGGACAATGAGCAGTTCTTC. V and J are TRBV7-9 and TRBJ2-1; TRBD2 matches 13 bases. CDR1 and CDR2 from the germline V gene are SEHNR and FQNEAQ (reference sequence). The CDR3 sequence is 16 residues long. The V gene end was trimmed by 5 bases and the J gene end by 5 bases; junction bases not matched to a gene: 6. Drawing the rest from reference TRBV7-9 and TRBJ2-1, the complete variable domain is DTGVSQNPRHKITKRGQNVTFRCDPISEHNRLYWYRQTLGQGPEFLTYFQNEAQLEKSRLLSDRFSAERPKGSFSTLEIQRTEQGDSAMYLCASSPIGLAGDNEQFFGPGTRLTVL.

This clonotype was found a few times. Here the CDR3 reads CASSFSDSTDTQYF. The CDR3 nucleotides read TGTGCCAGCAGTTTTTCGGATAGCACAGATACGCAGTATTTT. This chain joins TRBV28 and TRBJ2-3; D uncertain. CDR3 length: 14 residues. V lost 3 bases, J lost 0 bases, and 7 bases lay in between. Germline V gene sequence: CDR1 MDHEN, CDR2 SYDVKM.

This clonotype has ten or more counts. The genes are TRBV7-2 and TRBJ1-2; the match to TRBD1 covers 7 bases. Losses at the gene ends were 5 bases for V and 2 bases for J; bases not matched to a gene: 5. This CDR3 has 14 amino acids. Germline CDR1 is SGHTA and CDR2 is FQGNSA. This CDR3 is CASSPATGNYGYTF. The CDR3 coding sequence is TGTGCCAGCAGCCCGGCGACAGGGAACTATGGCTACACCTTC.

The chain carries TRBV20-1 and TRBJ1-6; weak D call: TRBD1 (5 bases). Trimming removed 6 bases at V and 10 bases at J, with 13 bases between. The CDR3 loop spans 12 amino acids. Germline assignment: CDR1 DFQATT and CDR2 SNEGSKA (reference sequence). CDR3 DNA sequence: TGCAGTGCAAATTCAGGGTACTCACCCCTCCACTTT. Residues: CSANSGYSPLHF.

This chain uses TRBV9 with TRBJ1-1; no firm D call. This CDR3 has 13 residues. Trimming pared 4 bases from V and 6 bases from J, leaving 13 bases between. Germline V CDR1 and CDR2: SGDLS, YYNGEE. DNA for the CDR3: TGTGCCAGCAGCCCAACGAAGAGTGCTGAAGCTTTCTTT. Translating gives CASSPTKSAEAFF.

The genes are TRBV6-2 or TRBV6-3 and TRBJ1-2, with 10 bases that match TRBD1. Trimming cost V 6 bases and J 10 bases; bases outside gene matches: 8. The CDR3 loop spans 13 amino acids. CDR1 is MNHEY, CDR2 SVGEGT, per germline. Written as DNA, the CDR3 is TGTGCCAGCAGCCGCGGACAGGGGGGCCTCTACACCTTC. Its protein is CASSRGQGGLYTF.

The V gene is TRBV6-2 or TRBV6-3, the J gene TRBJ2-1; the match to TRBD2 covers 8 bases. Germline CDR1 is MNHEY and CDR2 is SVGEGT. V lost 5 bases and J lost 9; bases outside the gene matches: 6. The CDR3 is made up of 13 amino acids. The CDR3 here is CASSQNSGAEQFF. The CDR3 bases are TGTGCCAGCAGTCAGAATAGCGGGGCTGAGCAGTTCTTC.

The chain has TRBV7-7 and TRBJ2-1, with a weak D call TRBD2 (6 bases). CDR1 and CDR2 from the germline V gene are SSHAT and FNYEAQ (reference sequence). The CDR3 runs to 13 residues. Trimming took off 4 bases at V and 10 bases at J, with 14 bases between the two ends. The CDR3 sequence is CASSSSAGREQFF. The CDR3 bases are TGTGCCAGCAGCTCAAGTGCCGGGAGAGAGCAGTTCTTC.

The sample holds a few counts of this clonotype. In nucleotides, the CDR3 is TGTGCCAGTAGTACAGGGACAAGCTCTGGGGCCAACGTCCTGACTTTC. Translation: CASSTGTSSGANVLTF. This rearrangement joins TRBV19 to TRBJ2-6; TRBD1 might be the D (6 bases). The CDR3 extends over 16 amino acids. The germline V and J ends were trimmed by 4 bases and 0 bases, with 10 bases remaining between them. Germline V gene sequence: CDR1 LNHDA, CDR2 SQIVND (reference sequence).

The V gene is TRBV29-1, the J gene TRBJ1-2; 8 bases are shared with TRBD1. CDR3 size: 13 residues. Trimming took 6 bases from V and 1 from J; bases not matched to a gene: 4. Germline lookup yields CDR1 SQVTM and CDR2 ANQGSEA. CDR3 sequence (DNA): TGCAGCGTCTCGACAGGGGTTAACTATGGCTACACCTTC. It yields the protein CSVSTGVNYGYTF.

Only a few counts were recorded for this clonotype. The genes are TRBV4-1 and TRBJ1-1, with unresolved D. Germline CDR1 is MGHRA and CDR2 is YSYEKL. The germline V and J ends were trimmed by 4 bases and 0 bases, with 15 bases remaining between them. There are 16 residues in the CDR3. This chain's CDR3 is CASSRRADLMNTEAFF. The CDR3 DNA reads TGCGCCAGCAGCCGGCGGGCAGACCTCATGAACACTGAAGCTTTCTTT.

The count of this clonotype is one. The chain recombines TRBV20-1 with TRBJ1-6; D not certain. Germline V CDR1 and CDR2: DFQATT, SNEGSKA (reference sequence). The CDR3 loop spans 13 amino acids. The V and J ends lost 3 bases and 8 bases respectively, with 11 bases between them. The CDR3: CSASPEGDSPLHF. CDR3 DNA sequence: TGCAGTGCTAGTCCCGAGGGTGATTCACCCCTCCACTTT.

This CDR3 reads CASSLGASGRGGKTQYF. Here the CDR3 DNA reads TGTGCCAGCAGCTTAGGGGCTAGCGGGAGAGGGGGGAAGACCCAGTACTTC. The chain uses TRBV7-2 and TRBJ2-5; 10 nucleotides agree with TRBD2. CDR1 is SGHTA, CDR2 FQGNSA, per germline. The length of the CDR3 is 17 residues. J was trimmed by 6 bases and V by 1 base; bases with no gene match: 11. Together with reference TRBV7-2 and TRBJ2-5, the CDR3 gives the full variable domain: GAGVSQSPSNKVTEKGKDVELRCDPISGHTALYWYRQSLGQGLEFLIYFQGNSAPDKSGLPSDRFSAERTGGSVSTLTIQRTQQEDSAVYLCASSLGASGRGGKTQYFGPGTRLLVL.

The chain links TRBV6-6 to TRBJ2-2; possibly TRBD1 for D (6 bases). The CDR3 runs to 15 residues. V lost 4 bases and J lost 2, with 11 bases in between. In germline, CDR1 is MNHNY, CDR2 SVGAGI (reference sequence). For the CDR3, the DNA is TGTGCCAGCAGTTGGGGACAACGAAACACCGGGGAGCTGTTTTTT. It specifies CASSWGQRNTGELFF.

This clonotype was observed a few times. This rearrangement joins TRBV7-2 to TRBJ2-7, with D perhaps matching TRBD1 (6 bases). Trimming pared 3 bases from V and 5 bases from J, leaving 29 bases between. This CDR3 has 19 amino acids. Germline values: CDR1 SGHTA, CDR2 FQGNSA. CDR3: CASSFRFTGKRGVWDEQYF. In nucleotides, the CDR3 is TGTGCCAGCAGCTTTAGGTTCACAGGGAAACGGGGCGTCTGGGACGAGCAGTACTTC.

This clonotype was counted between two and nine times. This rearrangement joins TRBV24-1 to TRBJ2-1, with 11 bases aligning to TRBD2. CDR1 KGHDR and CDR2 SFDVKD come from the germline V gene. The CDR3 length is 18 residues. J lost 4 bases, V lost 1 base, and 8 bases had no gene match. CDR3 region: CATSDLLAGGLEYNEQFF. CDR3 in DNA: TGTGCCACCAGTGATTTATTAGCGGGAGGGCTAGAGTACAATGAGCAGTTCTTC.

The chain combines TRBV18 with TRBJ2-1, with TRBD2 matching 8 bases. This CDR3 is 16 amino acids long. In germline, CDR1 is KGHSH, CDR2 LQKENI. Trimming at V came to 5 bases and at J to 0 bases, leaving 6 bases not matched to a gene. The CDR3: CASSTKSGSSYNEQFF. The CDR3 DNA is TGTGCCAGCTCAACCAAGAGCGGGAGCTCCTACAATGAGCAGTTCTTC.

The genes are TRBV7-9 and TRBJ2-7; no firm D call. Trimming removed 5 bases from V and 6 bases from J, with 17 bases in between. Germline CDR1 and CDR2: SEHNR and FQNEAQ (reference sequence). There are 14 residues in the CDR3. The chain's CDR3 is CASSPPLLPGEQYF. The CDR3 DNA follows: TGTGCCAGCAGCCCCCCCTTATTGCCTGGCGAGCAGTACTTC.

The CDR3 reads CASSLLFNTEAFF. The CDR3 DNA is TGTGCCAGCAGCTTACTTTTTAACACTGAAGCTTTCTTT. The genes are TRBV11-3 and TRBJ1-1, with D unresolved. The V gene lost 2 bases and the J gene lost 2 bases, with 6 bases spanning the gap. Germline values: CDR1 SGHNT, CDR2 YENEEA. The CDR3 has 13 amino acids.